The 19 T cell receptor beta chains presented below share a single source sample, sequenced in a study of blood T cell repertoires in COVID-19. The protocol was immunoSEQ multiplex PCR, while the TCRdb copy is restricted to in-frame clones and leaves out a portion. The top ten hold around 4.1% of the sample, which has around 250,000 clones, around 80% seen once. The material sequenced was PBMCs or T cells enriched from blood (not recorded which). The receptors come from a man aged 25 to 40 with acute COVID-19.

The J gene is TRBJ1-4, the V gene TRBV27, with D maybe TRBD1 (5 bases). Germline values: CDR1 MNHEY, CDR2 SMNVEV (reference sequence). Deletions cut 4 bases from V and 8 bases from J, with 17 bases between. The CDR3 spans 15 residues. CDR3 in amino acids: CASSSPGGAQEKLFF. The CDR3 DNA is TGTGCCAGCAGTTCGCCTGGAGGGGCTCAGGAAAAACTGTTTTTT.

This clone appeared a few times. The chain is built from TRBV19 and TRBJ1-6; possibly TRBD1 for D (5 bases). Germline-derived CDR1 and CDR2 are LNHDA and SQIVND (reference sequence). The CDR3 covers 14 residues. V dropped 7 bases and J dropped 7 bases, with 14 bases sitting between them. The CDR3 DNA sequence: TGTGCCAGTAAAAGGGGCGAAGGGAATTCACCCCTCCACTTT. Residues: CASKRGEGNSPLHF. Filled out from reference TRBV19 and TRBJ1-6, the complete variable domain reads DGGITQSPKYLFRKEGQNVTLSCEQNLNHDAMYWYRQDPGQGLRLIYYSQIVNDFQKGDIAEGYSVSREKKESFPLTVTSAQKNPTAFYLCASKRGEGNSPLHFGNGTRLTVT.

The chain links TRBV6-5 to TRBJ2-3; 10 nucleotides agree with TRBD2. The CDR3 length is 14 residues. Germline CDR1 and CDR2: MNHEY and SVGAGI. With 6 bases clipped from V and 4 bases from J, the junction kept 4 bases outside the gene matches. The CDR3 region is CASRSSGGSDTQYF. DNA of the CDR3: TGTGCCAGCAGATCTAGCGGGGGTTCAGATACGCAGTATTTT.

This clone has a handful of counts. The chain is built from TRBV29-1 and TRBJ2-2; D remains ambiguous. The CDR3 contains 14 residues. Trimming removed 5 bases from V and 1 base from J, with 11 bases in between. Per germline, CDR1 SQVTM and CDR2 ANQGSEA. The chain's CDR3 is CSVRPGWNTGELFF. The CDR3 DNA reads TGCAGCGTTCGCCCAGGATGGAACACCGGGGAGCTGTTTTTT.

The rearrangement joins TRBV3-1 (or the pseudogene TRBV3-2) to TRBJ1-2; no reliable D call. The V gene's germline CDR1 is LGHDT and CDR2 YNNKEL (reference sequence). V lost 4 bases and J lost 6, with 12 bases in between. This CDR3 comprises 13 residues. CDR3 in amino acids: CASSLFLQDGYTF. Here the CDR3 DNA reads TGTGCCAGCAGCCTGTTTCTGCAGGATGGCTACACCTTC.

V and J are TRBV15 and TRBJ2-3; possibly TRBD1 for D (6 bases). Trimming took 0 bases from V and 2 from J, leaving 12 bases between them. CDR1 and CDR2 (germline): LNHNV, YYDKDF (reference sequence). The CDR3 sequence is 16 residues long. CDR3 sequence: CATSREGSGDTDTQYF. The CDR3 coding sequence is TGTGCCACCAGCAGAGAAGGGTCAGGGGACACAGATACGCAGTATTTT. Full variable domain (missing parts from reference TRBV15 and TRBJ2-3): DAMVIQNPRYQVTQFGKPVTLSCSQTLNHNVMYWYQQKSSQAPKLLFHYYDKDFNNEADTPDNFQSRRPNTSFCFLDIRSPGLGDTAMYLCATSREGSGDTDTQYFGPGTRLTVL.

CDR3 amino acids: CASSLVPGLEQYV. The CDR3 DNA reads as TGTGCCAGCAGCTTGGTGCCAGGACTCGAGCAGTACGTC. V gene TRBV5-4 combines with J gene TRBJ2-7, with D possibly matching TRBD2 (5 bases). Germline lookup yields CDR1 SGHNT and CDR2 YYREEE (reference sequence). This CDR3 is built from 13 residues. With 0 bases removed from V and 6 bases from J, the gap between germline ends came to 10 bases.

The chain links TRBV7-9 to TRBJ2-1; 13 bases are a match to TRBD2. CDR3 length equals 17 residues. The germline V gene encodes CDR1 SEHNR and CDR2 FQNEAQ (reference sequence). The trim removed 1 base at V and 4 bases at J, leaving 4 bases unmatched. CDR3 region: CASSLGGLAGDYNEQFF. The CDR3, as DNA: TGTGCCAGCAGCTTAGGAGGACTAGCGGGAGATTACAATGAGCAGTTCTTC. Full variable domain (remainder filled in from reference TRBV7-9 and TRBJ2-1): DTGVSQNPRHKITKRGQNVTFRCDPISEHNRLYWYRQTLGQGPEFLTYFQNEAQLEKSRLLSDRFSAERPKGSFSTLEIQRTEQGDSAMYLCASSLGGLAGDYNEQFFGPGTRLTVL.

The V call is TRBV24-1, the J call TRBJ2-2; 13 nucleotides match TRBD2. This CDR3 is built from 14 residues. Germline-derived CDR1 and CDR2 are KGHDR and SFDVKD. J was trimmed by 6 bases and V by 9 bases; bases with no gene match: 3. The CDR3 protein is CATGTSGIPGELFF. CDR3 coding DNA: TGTGCCACCGGGACTAGCGGGATACCCGGGGAGCTGTTTTTT.

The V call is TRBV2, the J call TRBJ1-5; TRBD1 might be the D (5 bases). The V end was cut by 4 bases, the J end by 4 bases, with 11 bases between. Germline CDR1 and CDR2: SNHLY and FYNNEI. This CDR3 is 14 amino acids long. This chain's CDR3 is CASSAAGGNQPQHF. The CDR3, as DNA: TGTGCCAGCAGTGCCGCGGGGGGTAATCAGCCCCAGCATTTT.

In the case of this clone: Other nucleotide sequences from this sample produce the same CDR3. The CDR3 here is CASSLSQGANYGYTF. As DNA, the CDR3 is TGTGCCAGCAGCTTATCCCAGGGGGCTAACTATGGCTACACCTTC. The chain has TRBV7-9 and TRBJ1-2, with TRBD1 matching 7 bases. The CDR3 is 15 amino acids. Germline trimming cut 2 bases from V and 0 bases from J; bases unmatched to any gene: 3. Germline-derived CDR1 and CDR2 are SEHNR and FQNEAQ (reference sequence).

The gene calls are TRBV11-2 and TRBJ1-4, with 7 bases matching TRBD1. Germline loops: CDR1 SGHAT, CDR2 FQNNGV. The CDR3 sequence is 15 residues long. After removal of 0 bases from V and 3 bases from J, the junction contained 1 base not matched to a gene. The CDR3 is CASSLEGTANEKLFF. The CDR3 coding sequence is TGTGCCAGCAGCTTAGAAGGGACAGCTAATGAAAAACTGTTTTTT.

The CDR3, as DNA: TGTGCCAGCAGCCTACAGACAATGAACACTGAAGCTTTCTTT. This translates into CASSLQTMNTEAFF. The chain recombines TRBV11-2 with TRBJ1-1, with D unresolved. Germline values: CDR1 SGHAT, CDR2 FQNNGV. The CDR3 totals 14 residues. The V and J ends lost 5 bases and 0 bases respectively, with 10 bases between them.

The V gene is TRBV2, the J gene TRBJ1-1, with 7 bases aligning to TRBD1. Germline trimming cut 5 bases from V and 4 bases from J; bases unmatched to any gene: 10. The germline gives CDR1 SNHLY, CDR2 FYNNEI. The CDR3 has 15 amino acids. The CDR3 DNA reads TGTGCCAGCAGTCGACAGGGTCTAAGGGGCACTGAAGCTTTCTTT. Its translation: CASSRQGLRGTEAFF.

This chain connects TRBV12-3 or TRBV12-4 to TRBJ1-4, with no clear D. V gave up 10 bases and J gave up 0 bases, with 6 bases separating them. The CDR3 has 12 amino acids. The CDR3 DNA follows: TGTGCCACCACAGCAACTAATGAAAAACTGTTTTTT. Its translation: CATTATNEKLFF.

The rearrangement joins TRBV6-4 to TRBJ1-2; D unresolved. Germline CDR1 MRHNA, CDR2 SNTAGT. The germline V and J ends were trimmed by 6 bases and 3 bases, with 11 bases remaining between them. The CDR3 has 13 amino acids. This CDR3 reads CASRSREDYGYTF. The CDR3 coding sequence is TGTGCCAGCAGGAGCCGGGAAGACTATGGCTACACCTTC.

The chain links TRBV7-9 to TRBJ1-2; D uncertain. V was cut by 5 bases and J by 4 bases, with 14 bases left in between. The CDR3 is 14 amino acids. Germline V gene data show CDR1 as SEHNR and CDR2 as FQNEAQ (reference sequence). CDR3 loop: CASSPPGEGYGYTF. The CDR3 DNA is TGTGCCAGCAGCCCACCTGGAGAAGGCTATGGCTACACCTTC.

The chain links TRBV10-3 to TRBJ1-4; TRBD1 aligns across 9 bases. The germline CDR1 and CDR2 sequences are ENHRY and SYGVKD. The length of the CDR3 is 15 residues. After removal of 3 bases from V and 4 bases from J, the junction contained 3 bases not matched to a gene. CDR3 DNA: TGTGCCATCAGTGAACCGGGACAGGGTAATGAAAAACTGTTTTTT. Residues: CAISEPGQGNEKLFF.

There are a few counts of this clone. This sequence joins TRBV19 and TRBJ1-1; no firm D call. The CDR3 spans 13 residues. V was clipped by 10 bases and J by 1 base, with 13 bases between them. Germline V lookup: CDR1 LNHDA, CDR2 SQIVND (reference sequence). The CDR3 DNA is TGTGCCACTGCGCCCAGGTCGAACACTGAAGCTTTCTTT. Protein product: CATAPRSNTEAFF.